Following are 13 T cell receptor beta chains from one sample sequenced in a study of T cell responses to AZD1222 COVID-19 vaccine (dated by TCRdb to about 2021). Explained via the paper, the time point label denotes: baseline before first vaccination. Library preparation employed the immunoSEQ multiplex PCR assay. TCRdb retrieved this table from immuneACCESS and kept in-frame rearrangements only. Not all clones are present; in checked studies, unresolved V genes account for under half, and no reason is known for the remainder. The sample includes 95,000 to 150,000 clones, with around 85% observed a single time. Jointly, the top ten make up around 6.2% of the sample. Specimen: peripheral blood, collected on day 0 of AZD1222 vaccination. The source of these receptors is an adult in good health.

The chain couples TRBV12-3 or TRBV12-4 to TRBJ1-2; D unclear. CDR3 length equals 12 residues. The ends were cut back, 5 bases at V and 4 bases at J, with 8 bases in the middle. CDR3 amino acids: CASSARIYGYTF. The CDR3 nucleotides read TGTGCCAGCAGTGCGAGGATCTATGGCTACACCTTC.

The chain uses TRBV7-9 and TRBJ2-2, with 8 positions matching TRBD1. The CDR3 is 14 amino acids. Germline V gene data show CDR1 as SEHNR and CDR2 as FQNEAQ (reference sequence). Germline trimming cut 5 bases from V and 4 bases from J; bases unmatched to any gene: 3. The DNA of the CDR3 is TGTGCCAGCAGCCCCGACAGGGGCACCGGGGAGCTGTTTTTT. Amino acids: CASSPDRGTGELFF. The full variable domain, completed using reference TRBV7-9 and TRBJ2-2, is DTGVSQNPRHKITKRGQNVTFRCDPISEHNRLYWYRQTLGQGPEFLTYFQNEAQLEKSRLLSDRFSAERPKGSFSTLEIQRTEQGDSAMYLCASSPDRGTGELFFGEGSRLTVL.

This chain connects TRBV9 to TRBJ2-3; D call uncertain. With 6 bases removed from V and 4 bases from J, the gap between germline ends came to 15 bases. The germline V gene has CDR1 SGDLS and CDR2 YYNGEE. The CDR3 has 14 residues. In nucleotides, the CDR3 is TGTGCCAGCACCGGTGGTGGAACCCCAGATACGCAGTATTTT. Translating it yields CASTGGGTPDTQYF.

In DNA, the CDR3 is TGTGCCAGCAGCCCCAGGGAAGCTGGAAACACCATATATTTT. It specifies CASSPREAGNTIYF. The gene calls are TRBV2 and TRBJ1-3, with a possible D match to TRBD1 (5 bases). The ends were cut back, 6 bases at V and 2 bases at J, with 11 bases in the middle. Germline CDR1 reads SNHLY; CDR2 reads FYNNEI. The CDR3 has 14 residues.

Only one count was recorded for this clone. This chain's CDR3 is CASSPGGPLKGYTF. The DNA of the CDR3 is TGTGCCAGCAGCCCGGGGGGCCCGCTGAAGGGCTACACCTTC. The chain joins TRBV6-5 to TRBJ1-2, with D maybe TRBD1 (6 bases). Between the trimmed V and J ends, which lost 6 bases and 8 bases, there was a span of 19 bases. Germline CDR1 reads MNHEY; CDR2 reads SVGAGI. CDR3 size: 14 residues.

The chain couples TRBV4-1 to TRBJ1-3; D is ambiguous. This CDR3 region has 16 residues. The germline V gene has CDR1 MGHRA and CDR2 YSYEKL. V lost 0 bases, J lost 2 bases, and 11 bases lay in between. This CDR3 reads CASSQDLGNTGNTIYF. The CDR3, as DNA: TGCGCCAGCAGCCAAGATCTTGGGAATACTGGAAACACCATATATTTT.

The J gene is TRBJ2-5, the V gene TRBV6-5, with a weak D call TRBD1 (5 bases). Looked up from germline, CDR1 is MNHEY and CDR2 is SVGAGI. This CDR3 comprises 15 residues. Trimming removed 2 bases from V and 2 bases from J, with 12 bases in between. The CDR3 DNA sequence: TGTGCCAGCAGTTACGGGGCAGGGAAACAAGAGACCCAGTACTTC. This gives the protein CASSYGAGKQETQYF.

V and J are TRBV7-8 and TRBJ2-1; 9 bases are shared with TRBD2. CDR3 size: 15 residues. The germline V gene encodes CDR1 SGHVS and CDR2 FQNEAQ. J lost 3 bases, V lost 6 bases, and 6 bases had no gene match. The CDR3 bases are TGTGCCAGCAGAAATAGCGGGGGCGTCTACAATGAGCAGTTCTTC. Translated: CASRNSGGVYNEQFF.

The rearrangement links TRBV19 to TRBJ1-4; unclear D gene. Germline V gene data show CDR1 as LNHDA and CDR2 as SQIVND (reference sequence). The CDR3 covers 12 residues. V lost 0 bases to trimming and J lost 7 bases, with 3 bases between them. The CDR3 reads CASSIDPEKLFF. As DNA, the CDR3 is TGTGCCAGTAGTATAGATCCTGAAAAACTGTTTTTT.

The V gene is TRBV7-9, the J gene TRBJ2-7, with D uncertain. CDR1 is SEHNR and CDR2 is FQNEAQ in the germline V gene (reference sequence). V was trimmed by 7 bases and J by 0 bases, leaving 7 bases between them. CDR3 length equals 12 residues. The CDR3 bases are TGTGCCAGCAACTCTGGCTCCTACGAGCAGTACTTC. As protein: CASNSGSYEQYF.

The V call is TRBV5-1, the J call TRBJ2-5; the D is unclear. Between the trimmed V and J ends, which lost 4 bases and 5 bases, there was a span of 21 bases. The CDR3 has 16 amino acids. From germline, CDR1 is SGHRS and CDR2 YFSETQ. The DNA for the CDR3 is TGCGCCAGCAGCCCGGGCCTGTCGGGCGGTGGGGAGACCCAGTACTTC. It yields the protein CASSPGLSGGGETQYF. The full variable domain, its missing parts supplied by reference TRBV5-1 and TRBJ2-5, is KAGVTQTPRYLIKTRGQQVTLSCSPISGHRSVSWYQQTPGQGLQFLFEYFSETQRNKGNFPGRFSGRQFSNSRSEMNVSTLELGDSALYLCASSPGLSGGGETQYFGPGTRLLVL.

In this sample, this clone turned up a few times. The chain uses TRBV7-8 and TRBJ2-3; D may be TRBD2 (5 bases). Germline CDR1 reads SGHVS; CDR2 reads FQNEAQ. The V end was cut by 5 bases, the J end by 1 base, with 13 bases between. This CDR3 has 15 residues. The CDR3 region has the DNA TGTGCCAGCAGCCCCGTAAGGAGGCGCACAGATACGCAGTATTTT. Encoded protein: CASSPVRRRTDTQYF.

The chain links TRBV2 to TRBJ1-1; unclear D gene. Trimming cost V 6 bases and J 2 bases, with 13 bases left between them. Germline lookup yields CDR1 SNHLY and CDR2 FYNNEI. The CDR3 contains 14 residues. Written as DNA, the CDR3 is TGTGCCAGCAGACAATATGACTTTAACACTGAAGCTTTCTTT. Encoded protein: CASRQYDFNTEAFF.